The 3 T cell receptor beta chains in this list originate from one sample, sequenced in a study of shared T cell receptors in the human thymus (dated by TCRdb to about 2021). Receptor amplification or capture employed the immunoSEQ multiplex PCR assay. TCRdb took over this immuneACCESS table, retaining in-frame rearrangements with V and J assigned. Such tables are incomplete; in checked studies, under half of the missing clones stem from an unresolved V gene, and the remainder is unexplained. This sample gives about 380,000 clones in total; 85% to 95% of them show up just once. The ten most abundant clones make up about 0.02% of the sample. The specimen sequenced was thymocytes. Every receptor here comes from a human donor.

The chain uses TRBV27 and TRBJ2-5; D may be TRBD2 (5 bases). Trimming stripped 5 bases from V and 5 bases from J, with 18 bases between. The germline V gene has CDR1 MNHEY and CDR2 SMNVEV (reference sequence). The CDR3 is made up of 15 amino acids. The CDR3 coding sequence is TGTGCCAGCAGTAAAAGATATGGCCCGGGGGAGACCCAGTACTTC. Translated, it gives CASSKRYGPGETQYF.

The rearrangement joins TRBV4-3 to TRBJ2-7; TRBD1 matches at 7 bases. Germline V CDR1 and CDR2: LGHNA, YSLEER. CDR3 size: 16 residues. The V gene end was trimmed by 0 bases and the J gene end by 0 bases; junction bases not matched to a gene: 5. CDR3 residues: CASSQDPTGSSYEQYF. The CDR3 DNA follows: TGCGCCAGCAGCCAAGATCCGACAGGGAGCTCCTACGAGCAGTACTTC.

V is TRBV5-4 and J is TRBJ2-1; 8 nucleotides agree with TRBD1. Unmatched junction bases numbered 5, after V lost 0 bases and J lost 12 bases. The length of the CDR3 is 13 residues. From germline, CDR1 is SGHNT and CDR2 YYREEE (reference sequence). CDR3 residues: CASSLGVGTGQFF. In nucleotides, the CDR3 is TGTGCCAGCAGCTTGGGGGTTGGGACAGGGCAGTTCTTC.